This T cell receptor beta chain was identified during a study of shared clonotypes between healthy human individuals (TCRdb year 2020). Describing the broader study: Three men and a couple of women, aged 18 to 49 years, made up the cohort. Between about 0.94 and 8.9 billion PBMCs per donor were obtained by leukapheresis. The study deeply sequenced blood TCR repertoires of five healthy adults to estimate repertoire size and the extent of clonotype sharing between individuals. For each donor, three plates each were used for CD4 naive and CD4 memory, two plates were used for CD8 naive, and one plate was used for CD8 memory. To increase sequencing depth and limit assay-specific biases, different laboratories used diverse techniques to prepare libraries and sequence TCR repertoires. Broader findings and caveats from the paper: Naive subsets generally had larger estimated clonotype richness than memory subsets did. Because the study included a small number of donors, the genetic and exposure-history diversity represented was limited. Incomplete sequencing was indicated by rarefaction of sorted-subset datasets, despite the large sequencing depth. Sharing across a handful of donors was observed for about 5% of naive CD4, under 4% of naive CD8, 2.3% of memory CD4, and roughly 0.4% of memory CD8 clonotypes. Sampling was restricted to blood, and TCR repertoires in tissues likely differ from the TCR repertoires found in blood. Pairwise subsampling led to the expectation that sequencing depth would affect the degree of clonotype sharing among donors. Clonotypes shared by all four sorted-subset donors showed higher generation probabilities than non-shared clonotypes.

The donors were healthy, HIV-negative adults with no recently reported acute infections or vaccinations. All donors were Caucasian adults living in Nashville, Tennessee, USA. CD8 memory samples combined magnetically selected CD45RO+ cells with CCR7-negative CD45RA+ effector memory (TemRA) cells. Blood was collected by leukapheresis, and PBMCs were isolated by Ficoll-Histopaque density gradient centrifugation and then cryopreserved in liquid nitrogen vapor phase. Analytical flow cytometry was used to check the purity and quantity of each magnetically sorted T cell population. Genomic DNA was isolated from every sorted fraction and measured by UV absorbance on a Nanodrop 2000c. This clone was seen a single time. There is no known antigen for this receptor. Per-base quality was not reported, and no clone a single base away is much larger than it. Using the deep immunoSEQ assay, multiplex PCR amplified TCR CDR3 regions from genomic DNA. Genomic DNA extracted from each cell subset was distributed evenly over all wells of several immunoSEQ 96-well plates, and each plate served as one replicate. Each replicate PCR for sorted subsets received approximately 220 ng genomic DNA, equal to some 32,000 T cell genomes. The purified libraries were quantified using a Qubit 3.0 fluorometer, sized with a Bioanalyzer 2100, and then quantified again using the KAPA Library Quantification kit. Every immunoSEQ 96-well plate was sequenced on a dedicated single-read 150-cycle Illumina NextSeq 550 flow cell. In the original analysis: The immunoSEQ output contained only junctional sequences without quality scores, so filtering could not match that applied to full-length reads. To assign V/J genes and CDR3, sequences were annotated against IMGT germline references using PyIR, a Python wrapper for IgBLAST v1.9. Any read was removed if the V/J assignment was weak (E-value above 1e-6), the CDR3 was missing, or the read contained stop codons, out-of-frame junctions, or ambiguous translated residues. A V3J clonotype was defined by an identical inferred V gene, J gene, and CDR3 amino acid sequence. Percentage overlap between repertoires was calculated by dividing the number of shared unique clonotypes by the size of the smaller repertoire. Repertoire richness was assessed with RTK rarefaction, the Chao1 estimator, and Recon v2.1 estimates of unobserved clonotypes. OLGA was used to compute generation probabilities for all TCRbeta clonotypes that the gDNA method yielded from several donors. The clones in this table, taken by TCRdb from immuneACCESS, are in-frame only. Not every clone is retained; where verified, under half of the shortfall comes from an unresolved V gene, and the cause of the rest is unknown. The V and J calls and clone size are taken from that table; D and trimming were inferred from the DNA. The sample table contains roughly 86,000 clones; only one count was recorded for almost 70% of them. The top ten clonotypes cover approximately 46% of the sample.

This sequence originates from a man aged 30 to 45 in good health. The sequencing sample was made of memory CD8+ T cells sorted from blood. This specimen's cell subset or site label, interpreted: CD45RO+ cells pooled with CCR7-negative TemRA cells.

The CDR3 is CASSPERLNQETQYF. The DNA is as follows: TGTGCCAGCTCACCAGAGAGACTGAACCAAGAGACCCAGTACTTC. The chain links TRBV18 with TRBJ2-5, with no confidently assigned D gene. The cysteine opens and the phenylalanine closes a CDR3 of 15 amino acids. Only the CDR3 portion is preserved as DNA: 45 bases, with reading frame beginning at the first base. V gives up 2 bases and J gives up 0 bases, and the segment between their germline ends measures 10 bases. The germline V gene yields KGHSH for CDR1 and LQKENI for CDR2.